What follows describes a single T cell receptor (beta chain). The method was immunoSEQ multiplex PCR; TCRdb's version includes in-frame clones alone and lacks a portion of them. The sample has roughly 220,000 clones, 80% to 85% seen once. This entry comes from a study of blood T cell repertoires in COVID-19. On the study more broadly: The United States, Italy and Spain supplied acute and convalescent COVID-19 samples. T cells, B-cell-depleted T cells, or PBMCs provided the cDNA or gDNA that served as material.

V lost 5 bases to trimming and J lost 0 bases; unmatched junction nucleotides: 9. The germline CDR1 and CDR2 sequences are LGHDT and YNNKEL (reference sequence). CDR3 size: 18 residues. The sequence derives from a woman aged 55-69 years with acute or convalescent COVID-19. This sequence joins TRBV3-1 (or the pseudogene TRBV3-2) and TRBJ1-4; 10 bases agree with TRBD1. Sequenced sample: peripheral blood. This chain's CDR3 is CASSYRQGASSTNEKLFF. The CDR3 bases are TGTGCCAGCAGCTACAGACAGGGGGCTTCATCAACTAATGAAAAACTGTTTTTT.